Described below is a single TCR beta chain sequence and its context. These data come from a study of T-cell reconstitution after alpha-beta-depleted transplantation in children. Trimming cost V 5 bases and J 5 bases; bases outside gene matches: 7. The germline V gene has CDR1 MNHEY and CDR2 SMNVEV (reference sequence). This CDR3 contains 15 residues. Unique molecular identifiers were built into the TCRbeta library. TCRdb reprocessed the PCR reads with MiXCR, giving one entry per CDR3 protein. Of a few hundred thousand distinct CDR3 sequences in the sample, 11% were seen once. The clonotype comes from a human donor who donated a stem cell graft to a child with acute myeloid leukemia. Sequences were derived from PBMCs from the stem cell graft donor, sampled from the stem cell graft. The rearrangement uses TRBV27 and TRBJ2-1, with TRBD1 identical over 9 bases. The CDR3 sequence: CASSLPGQGHNEQFF. CDR3 in DNA: TGTGCCAGCAGTCTCCCGGGACAGGGACACAATGAGCAGTTCTTC.